This T cell receptor (beta chain) stems from a study of OX40 agonist ivuxolimab in advanced cancers. Study-level findings and limits: At 0.1 to 3.0 mg/kg, clonal expansion of CD4+ and CD8+ blood T cells had occurred by week 6.

Comments on this clone: Its specificity is not known.

The CDR3 is 15 residues long. The V gene's germline CDR1 is SNHLY and CDR2 FYNNEI. V was shortened by 1 base and J by 3 bases, with 12 bases between the two germline ends. Sampling times: baseline, cycle 4 day 1, cycle 7 day 1. The repertoire was sequenced with immunoSEQ multiplex PCR; TCRdb's copy has only in-frame clones and lacks some. The table records tens of thousands of clones, approximately 90% of them present only once. The sequence came from an adult with an advanced solid tumor such as melanoma, head and neck, liver or kidney cancer. Specimen: CD4+ or CD8+ T cells sorted from blood, collected in a trial of the OX40 agonist ivuxolimab. This chain links TRBV2 with TRBJ1-1, with a weak D call TRBD1 (5 bases). CDR3 sequence reads: CASSEEGMRYTEAFF. CDR3 DNA sequence: TGTGCCAGCAGTGAAGAGGGGATGAGGTACACTGAAGCTTTCTTT.